This paragraph reports one TCR beta chain. What it binds is not known. The data were produced by immunoSEQ multiplex PCR, yet TCRdb's version contains in-frame clones alone and is incomplete. The top ten clones hold around 13% of a sample with about 450,000 clones, roughly 83% of them seen once. The source of the sample is a study of shared clonotypes between healthy human individuals. The study, taken as a whole, reports: Tissues were not sampled, only blood, and their repertoires likely differ.

Germline-derived CDR1 and CDR2 are MDHEN and SYDVKM. The germline V and J ends were trimmed by 3 bases and 12 bases, with 10 bases remaining between them. The CDR3 consists of 11 residues. The sample comprised PBMCs. The sequence was collected from a middle-aged woman in good health. Some clones in this sample may be carry-over from other donors' samples. The chain uses TRBV28 and TRBJ2-3; D gene ambiguous. The CDR3 sequence: CASSFDLTQYF. As DNA, the CDR3 is TGTGCCAGCAGTTTCGACCTGACCCAGTATTTT.